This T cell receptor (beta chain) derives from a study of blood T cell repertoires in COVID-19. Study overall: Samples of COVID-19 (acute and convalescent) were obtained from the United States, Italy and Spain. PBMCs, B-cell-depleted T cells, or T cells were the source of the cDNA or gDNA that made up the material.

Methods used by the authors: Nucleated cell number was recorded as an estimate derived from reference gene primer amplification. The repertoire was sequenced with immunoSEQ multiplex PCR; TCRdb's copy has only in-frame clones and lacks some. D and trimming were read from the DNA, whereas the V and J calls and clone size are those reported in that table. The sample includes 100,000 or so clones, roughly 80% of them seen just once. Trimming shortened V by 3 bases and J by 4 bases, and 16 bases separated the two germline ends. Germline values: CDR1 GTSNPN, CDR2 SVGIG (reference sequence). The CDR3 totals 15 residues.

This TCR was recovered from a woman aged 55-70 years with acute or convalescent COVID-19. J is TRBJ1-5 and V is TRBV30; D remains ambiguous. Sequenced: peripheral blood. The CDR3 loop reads CAWSVFSGGNQPQHF. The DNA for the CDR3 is TGTGCCTGGAGCGTTTTCAGCGGTGGGAATCAGCCCCAGCATTTT.